This T cell receptor (beta chain) was profiled in a study of regulatory T cells in long-lasting Graves disease. Study-level background: Treatment with antithyroid drugs for over 5 years, together with positive TSH receptor antibodies, meant persistent Graves' disease. Study-level points and caveats: There was favoring of TRBV28, TRBJ1-2 and TRBJ2-5 in persistent disease. Persistent Graves' disease cases displayed lower TCR diversity than newly diagnosed ones.

CDR3-region Arm-PCR and iRepertoire HTBI primers produced the TCR beta libraries. MiXCR was run by TCRdb on the multiplex PCR reads, yielding one entry per CDR3 protein. The data contain 430,000 or so distinct CDR3 sequences, over 20% of them singletons. Time point: persistent/refractory GD, antithyroid drugs over 5 years with positive TRAb. Extracted RNA from PBMCs served as the source of the TCR library. The collection involved drawing around 8.5 milliliters of peripheral blood into EDTA tubes. This clonotype was counted many times. Antigen unknown. The germline CDR1 and CDR2 sequences are SNHLY and FYNNEI. Trimming left V 3 bases short and J 2 bases short, with 23 bases between. This CDR3 comprises 19 residues.

This chain links TRBV2 with TRBJ2-1; D is tentatively TRBD1 or TRBD2 (5 bases each). Sequencing was performed on peripheral blood mononuclear cells (PBMCs), taken when the disease was refractory, from a patient treated with antithyroid drugs. The receptor's source is a female donor with Graves disease. CDR3 region: CASSDDRTPGPRAYNEQFF. The CDR3 DNA follows: TGTGCCAGCAGTGATGACAGAACCCCGGGACCCCGGGCCTACAATGAGCAGTTCTTC.